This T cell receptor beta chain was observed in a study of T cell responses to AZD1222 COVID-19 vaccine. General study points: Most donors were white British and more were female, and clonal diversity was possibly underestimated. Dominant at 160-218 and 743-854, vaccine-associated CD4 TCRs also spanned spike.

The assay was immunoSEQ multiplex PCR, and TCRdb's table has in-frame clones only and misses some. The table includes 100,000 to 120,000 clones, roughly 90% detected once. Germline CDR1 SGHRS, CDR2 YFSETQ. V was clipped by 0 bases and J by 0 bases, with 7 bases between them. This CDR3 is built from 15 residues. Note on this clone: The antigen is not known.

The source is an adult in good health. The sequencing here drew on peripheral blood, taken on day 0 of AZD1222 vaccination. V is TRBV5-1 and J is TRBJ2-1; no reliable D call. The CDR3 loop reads CASSLAPSSYNEQFF. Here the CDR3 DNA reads TGCGCCAGCAGCTTGGCACCTAGCTCCTACAATGAGCAGTTCTTC.